The 27 T cell receptor beta chains presented below share a single source sample, sequenced in a study of breast tumors, draining lymph nodes, adjacent tissues. A single record per CDR3 protein comes from TCRdb applying MiXCR to the multiplex PCR reads. The sample has around 19,000 distinct CDR3 sequences, approximately 32% seen once. The material sequenced was breast tumor tissue. Receptors were obtained from a female donor with breast cancer. Some clones in this sample may be carry-over from other donors' samples.

The chain combines TRBV4-3 with TRBJ2-7, with D unclear. V dropped 0 bases and J dropped 0 bases, with 6 bases sitting between them. The CDR3 length is 14 residues. CDR1 is LGHNA and CDR2 is YSLEER in the germline V gene. This chain's CDR3 is CASSQEPGSYEQYF. The CDR3, as DNA: TGCGCCAGCAGCCAAGAACCCGGCTCCTACGAGCAGTACTTC.

The gene calls are TRBV5-4 and TRBJ1-1; tentatively, D is TRBD1 (5 bases). Germline lookup yields CDR1 SGHNT and CDR2 YYREEE (reference sequence). This CDR3 has 13 residues. V was clipped by 0 bases and J by 4 bases, with 7 bases between them. This CDR3 reads CASSLGGGTEAFF. The CDR3 DNA sequence: TGTGCCAGCAGCTTGGGGGGGGGCACTGAAGCTTTCTTT.

Ten or more counts support this clonotype. The chain employs TRBV7-9 and TRBJ2-5; 9 nucleotides line up with TRBD2. V lost 4 bases to trimming and J lost 5 bases; unmatched junction nucleotides: 5. Germline loops: CDR1 SEHNR, CDR2 FQNEAQ (reference sequence). The CDR3 has 14 amino acids. The CDR3 DNA reads as TGTGCCAGCAGCTATAGCGGGAGCCAGGAGACCCAGTACTTC. Translation gives CASSYSGSQETQYF.

This clonotype was seen repeatedly, ten times or more. The gene calls are TRBV12-3 or TRBV12-4 and TRBJ2-2; possibly TRBD2 for D (7 bases). The CDR3 has 15 amino acids. Between the trimmed V and J ends, which lost 6 bases and 4 bases, there was a span of 15 bases. The CDR3 here is CASRTGRGRTGELFF. The CDR3 DNA reads as TGTGCCAGCAGAACAGGGCGGGGGCGCACCGGGGAGCTGTTTTTT.

This clonotype has a count of ten or more. The chain couples TRBV6-1 to TRBJ1-4; possible D gene TRBD1, 5 bases. Trimming took off 2 bases at V and 7 bases at J, with 11 bases between the two ends. The CDR3 sequence is 14 residues long. CDR1 MNHNS and CDR2 SASEGT come from the germline V gene. The DNA for the CDR3 is TGTGCCAGCAGTGAATTGCAGGGCGGTGAAAAACTGTTTTTT. The encoded protein is CASSELQGGEKLFF.

This clonotype is medium-sized (0.01 to 0.1%) in the sample. The J gene is TRBJ2-7, the V gene TRBV19, with 8 bases identical to TRBD1. The CDR3 has 15 residues. The germline V gene has CDR1 LNHDA and CDR2 SQIVND (reference sequence). J gave up 2 bases and V 9 bases, and 12 bases lay outside the gene matches. The CDR3 DNA reads TGTGCCAGAAATCGACATCGGGACAGGCCCTACGAGCAGTACTTC. The encoded protein is CARNRHRDRPYEQYF. Using reference TRBV19 and TRBJ2-7 for the parts outside the CDR3, the full variable domain is DGGITQSPKYLFRKEGQNVTLSCEQNLNHDAMYWYRQDPGQGLRLIYYSQIVNDFQKGDIAEGYSVSREKKESFPLTVTSAQKNPTAFYLCARNRHRDRPYEQYFGPGTRLTVT.

This chain connects TRBV29-1 to TRBJ2-1; 7 positions agree with TRBD1. This CDR3 region has 14 residues. Germline assignment: CDR1 SQVTM and CDR2 ANQGSEA. Trimming took 8 bases from V and 3 from J; bases not matched to a gene: 10. CDR3 in DNA: TGCAGCTCCACTTGGGGGACAGACTACAATGAGCAGTTCTTC. The encoded protein is CSSTWGTDYNEQFF.

This clonotype was seen a handful of times. This chain uses TRBV28 with TRBJ2-3; the D is unclear. Trimming pared 3 bases from V and 0 bases from J, leaving 4 bases between. CDR1 and CDR2 from the germline V gene are MDHEN and SYDVKM. CDR3 length: 13 amino acids. The CDR3 region is CASSLSSTDTQYF. The CDR3, as DNA: TGTGCCAGCAGTTTGTCGAGCACAGATACGCAGTATTTT. Supplemented by reference TRBV28 and TRBJ2-3, the full variable domain reads DVKVTQSSRYLVKRTGEKVFLECVQDMDHENMFWYRQDPGLGLRLIYFSYDVKMKEKGDIPEGYSVSREKKERFSLILESASTNQTSMYLCASSLSSTDTQYFGPGTRLTVL.

This clonotype was found many times. The rearrangement joins TRBV7-2 to TRBJ2-6; D not resolved. CDR3 length: 12 amino acids. Trimming shortened V by 7 bases and J by 4 bases, and 5 bases separated the two germline ends. CDR1 and CDR2 (germline): SGHTA, FQGNSA. The CDR3 DNA is TGTGCCAGCAACTTCGGGGCCAACGTCCTGACTTTC. It encodes CASNFGANVLTF.

This clonotype was observed many times. This sequence joins TRBV7-8 and TRBJ1-3, with D perhaps matching TRBD1 (5 bases). The CDR3 runs to 15 residues. From germline, CDR1 is SGHVS and CDR2 FQNEAQ. V lost 4 bases to trimming and J lost 7 bases, with 17 bases between them. The CDR3 coding sequence is TGTGCCAGCAGCTCCACCCCTGACAGCGGGAACACCATATATTTT. This codes for CASSSTPDSGNTIYF.

The chain uses TRBV2 and TRBJ1-2; D possibly corresponds to TRBD1 (6 bases). CDR3 length: 12 amino acids. Germline V gene lookup returns CDR1 SNHLY and CDR2 FYNNEI. Trimming left V 5 bases short and J 6 bases short, with 10 bases between. The CDR3 region has the DNA TGTGCCAGCAGTTTACAGGGTAATGGCTACACCTTC. The encoded protein is CASSLQGNGYTF.

This clonotype was seen repeatedly, ten times or more. The gene calls are TRBV19 and TRBJ2-2; weak D call: TRBD2 (6 bases). Trimming cost V 3 bases and J 4 bases, with 12 bases left between them. Germline V lookup: CDR1 LNHDA, CDR2 SQIVND (reference sequence). CDR3 length: 15 amino acids. CDR3 bases: TGTGCCAGTAGTATTTCCGGGAGCAGCACCGGGGAGCTGTTTTTT. It translates to CASSISGSSTGELFF. Looking up the rest from reference TRBV19 and TRBJ2-2 gives the full variable domain: DGGITQSPKYLFRKEGQNVTLSCEQNLNHDAMYWYRQDPGQGLRLIYYSQIVNDFQKGDIAEGYSVSREKKESFPLTVTSAQKNPTAFYLCASSISGSSTGELFFGEGSRLTVL.

V and J are TRBV7-3 and TRBJ2-7, with TRBD1 identical over 7 bases. With V trimmed by 4 bases and J by 2 bases, 14 bases remained unmatched. From germline, CDR1 is SGHTA and CDR2 FQGTGA. The CDR3 contains 17 residues. The CDR3 reads CASSSTGIGVGAYEQYF. In DNA, the CDR3 is TGTGCCAGCAGCTCGACAGGGATCGGGGTGGGGGCCTACGAGCAGTACTTC.

In this sample, this clonotype turned up many times. The rearrangement uses TRBV20-1 and TRBJ1-6, with D unclear. The germline V gene has CDR1 DFQATT and CDR2 SNEGSKA (reference sequence). The CDR3 length is 14 residues. V lost 6 bases, J lost 7 bases, and 16 bases lay in between. The CDR3 sequence: CSASLWTGNSPLHF. The CDR3 DNA is TGCAGTGCGTCGCTATGGACGGGAAATTCACCCCTCCACTTT.

This clonotype was detected only a few times. The genes are TRBV20-1 and TRBJ1-1; no clear D. The V gene lost 1 base and the J gene lost 11 bases, with 11 bases spanning the gap. CDR3 size: 11 residues. CDR1 is DFQATT and CDR2 is SNEGSKA in the germline V gene (reference sequence). The CDR3 sequence is CSARVAQRAFF. The CDR3 nucleotides read TGCAGTGCTAGAGTGGCCCAGCGGGCTTTCTTT.

This clonotype was detected many times. V usage is TRBV29-1 and J usage is TRBJ2-7; TRBD2 matches at 16 bases. Germline V lookup: CDR1 SQVTM, CDR2 ANQGSEA. CDR3 size: 13 residues. Trimming cost V 7 bases and J 7 bases; bases outside gene matches: 4. The CDR3 protein is CSAEGLAGGEQYF. The DNA of the CDR3 is TGCAGCGCCGAGGGACTAGCGGGAGGGGAGCAGTACTTC.

Judged by abundance, this clonotype is medium-sized. The chain couples TRBV9 to TRBJ2-5; D is unresolved. The V gene lost 3 bases and the J gene lost 2 bases, with 20 bases spanning the gap. Germline V lookup: CDR1 SGDLS, CDR2 YYNGEE. The CDR3 is 17 amino acids. In DNA form, the CDR3 reads TGTGCCAGCAGCGCCGGATTTAACCGGGTGGGTCAAGAGACCCAGTACTTC. Translation: CASSAGFNRVGQETQYF.

This clonotype appeared many times. V usage is TRBV7-6 and J usage is TRBJ2-7; D is ambiguous. Per germline, CDR1 SGHVS and CDR2 FNYEAQ. CDR3 length: 14 residues. V lost 4 bases and J 6 bases, leaving 16 bases between the germline ends. The DNA for the CDR3 is TGTGCCAGCAGCTCCTCGGCAGGCGAGAGCGAGCAGTACTTC. Its translation: CASSSSAGESEQYF.

The chain joins TRBV20-1 to TRBJ2-7; D gene unclear. Trimming pared 1 base from V and 7 bases from J, leaving 17 bases between. The CDR3 loop spans 14 amino acids. CDR1 and CDR2 (germline): DFQATT, SNEGSKA (reference sequence). The CDR3 coding sequence is TGCAGTGCTAGAGTTGGAACGGGTGCTTGGGAGCAGTACTTC. Residues: CSARVGTGAWEQYF.

This clonotype came up many times. A much larger clone differs from this one at a single base, so this may be a read error. This sequence joins TRBV6-6 and TRBJ1-5; D possibly corresponds to TRBD1 (6 bases). CDR3 length: 17 amino acids. Per germline, CDR1 MNHNY and CDR2 SVGAGI (reference sequence). CDR3: CASSPRGGTNSNRPQHF. The CDR3 coding sequence is TGTGCCAGCAGTCCTCGAGGGGGGACAAATAGCAATCGGCCCCAGCATTTT.

The sample holds one count of this clonotype. The chain combines TRBV3-1 with TRBJ1-6; D remains unclear. Trimming took off 2 bases at V and 5 bases at J, with 10 bases between the two ends. Germline V lookup: CDR1 LGHDT, CDR2 YNNKEL (reference sequence). The CDR3 covers 15 residues. CDR3: CASSQKGGDNSPLHF. The CDR3 DNA sequence: TGTGCCAGCAGCCAAAAGGGTGGGGATAATTCACCCCTCCACTTT.

There are many counts of this clonotype. J is TRBJ2-7 and V is TRBV9; D possibly uses TRBD1 or TRBD2 (6 bases each). This CDR3 region has 15 residues. From germline, CDR1 is SGDLS and CDR2 YYNGEE. Trimming removed 7 bases at V and 3 bases at J, with 20 bases between. CDR3 in amino acids: CASPWGASDLYEQYF. The CDR3 DNA reads TGTGCCAGCCCGTGGGGGGCTAGCGATCTCTACGAGCAGTACTTC. Looking up the rest from reference TRBV9 and TRBJ2-7 gives the full variable domain: DSGVTQTPKHLITATGQRVTLRCSPRSGDLSVYWYQQSLDQGLQFLIQYYNGEERAKGNILERFSAQQFPDLHSELNLSSLELGDSALYFCASPWGASDLYEQYFGPGTRLTVT.

In this sample, this clonotype is medium-sized. This rearrangement joins TRBV19 to TRBJ2-1, with a weak D call TRBD1 (5 bases). V lost 3 bases and J lost 2, with 14 bases in between. The CDR3 runs to 16 residues. Germline loops: CDR1 LNHDA, CDR2 SQIVND (reference sequence). In DNA, the CDR3 is TGTGCCAGTAGTATGGGGCTTTACACCCCCTACAATGAGCAGTTCTTC. Translating gives CASSMGLYTPYNEQFF.

This clonotype occurred many times. The V and J genes are TRBV19 and TRBJ2-3; D remains unclear. Trimming cost V 7 bases and J 2 bases, with 16 bases left between them. The CDR3 has 15 amino acids. Germline loops: CDR1 LNHDA, CDR2 SQIVND (reference sequence). The CDR3 sequence: CASTPGGVVTDTQYF. Written as DNA, the CDR3 is TGTGCCAGTACCCCGGGCGGTGTTGTCACAGATACGCAGTATTTT.

This clonotype was counted many times. The V and J genes are TRBV20-1 and TRBJ1-2, with 10 nucleotides matching TRBD1. V dropped 3 bases and J dropped 6; count of bases not matched to a gene: 10. The CDR3 is 15 amino acids. Per germline, CDR1 DFQATT and CDR2 SNEGSKA (reference sequence). The CDR3 sequence is CSASVWGTGADGYTF. The DNA for the CDR3 is TGCAGTGCTAGCGTCTGGGGGACAGGGGCGGATGGCTACACCTTC.

This clonotype is hyperexpanded by share. The chain is built from TRBV24-1 and TRBJ2-1, with D possibly matching TRBD1 (5 bases). CDR1 is KGHDR, CDR2 SFDVKD, per germline. There are 13 residues in the CDR3. V was trimmed by 1 base and J by 10 bases, leaving 10 bases between them. The CDR3 sequence: CATSDFTQGEQFF. DNA for the CDR3: TGTGCCACCAGTGATTTTACGCAGGGCGAGCAGTTCTTC.

Judged by abundance, this clonotype is medium-sized (0.01 to 0.1%). The chain employs TRBV5-5 and TRBJ2-3, with D possibly matching TRBD2 (5 bases). The V end was cut by 0 bases, the J end by 3 bases, with 8 bases between. Germline lookup yields CDR1 SGHKS and CDR2 YYEKEE (reference sequence). The length of the CDR3 is 14 residues. CDR3 amino acids: CASSLDRTTDTQYF. CDR3 nucleotide sequence: TGTGCCAGCAGCTTGGATAGGACTACAGATACGCAGTATTTT. The full variable domain, completed using reference TRBV5-5 and TRBJ2-3, is DAGVTQSPTHLIKTRGQQVTLRCSPISGHKSVSWYQQVLGQGPQFIFQYYEKEERGRGNFPDRFSARQFPNYSSELNVNALLLGDSALYLCASSLDRTTDTQYFGPGTRLTVL.